The entry that follows covers one T cell receptor beta chain sequence. The data are from a study of blood T cell repertoires in COVID-19. Study background: Donors in the United States, Italy and Spain gave samples during acute or convalescent COVID-19. Nucleic acid was either cDNA or gDNA, and it came from T cells, B-cell-depleted T cells, or PBMCs.

Original processing methods: Reference gene primer amplification in the assay estimated nucleated cell counts. Only in-frame clones appear in the TCRdb table, and some are missing; sequencing was by immunoSEQ multiplex PCR. For V, J and clone size, that table is used; D and trimming come from the DNA. The sample lists 20,000 to 25,000 clones; 87% were seen once. The CDR3 totals 13 residues. CDR1 and CDR2 from the germline V gene are PRHDT and FYEKMQ (reference sequence). Trimming removed 7 bases from V and 1 base from J, with 7 bases in between. This clonotype originated in a human donor with active COVID-19. The donor label of this sample is uncertain. Sequencing was done on a sample of peripheral blood. The chain uses TRBV13 and TRBJ2-2, with D possibly being TRBD2 (5 bases). CDR3 nucleotides: TGTGCCAGCAACGAGGGGAACACCGGGGAGCTGTTTTTT. As protein: CASNEGNTGELFF.